Shown below are 31 T cell receptor beta chains from a single sample sequenced in a study of T cell changes during pregnancy in multiple sclerosis. Repertoires were generated with immunoSEQ multiplex PCR, while TCRdb's copy carries only in-frame clones and drops some. Here the sample spans 100,000 or so clones, 80% to 95% being singletons. The sequenced sample was peripheral blood, obtained in the first trimester of pregnancy. Source of these receptors: a female donor with multiple sclerosis, enrolled in a pregnancy study.

As for this clone: One end of the junction does not line up with germline, which may come from a read error. The chain uses TRBV4-1 and TRBJ2-3, with TRBD2 matching over 9 bases. This CDR3 has 12 amino acids. In germline, CDR1 is MGHRA, CDR2 YSYEKL. CDR3 sequence: CASSRLAGWLDF. The CDR3 DNA is TGCGCCAGCAGCCGGCTAGCGGGATGGTTGGATTTT.

The chain recombines TRBV9 with TRBJ2-3; possibly TRBD2 for D (6 bases). CDR3 length: 13 amino acids. Deletions cut 4 bases from V and 3 bases from J, with 9 bases between. The germline CDR1 and CDR2 sequences are SGDLS and YYNGEE. This chain's CDR3 is CASSSGYTDTQYF. The CDR3 DNA reads as TGTGCCAGCAGCAGCGGGTATACAGATACGCAGTATTTT.

Ten or more counts support this clone. The V gene is TRBV2, the J gene TRBJ2-7, with 7 positions matching TRBD2. Germline values: CDR1 SNHLY, CDR2 FYNNEI. Trimming removed 5 bases from V and 6 bases from J; junction bases left unmatched: 13. The CDR3 has 15 residues. The CDR3 coding sequence is TGTGCCAGCAGTAGCGGACTAGGCGGGAGCTCCGAGCAGTACTTC. As protein: CASSSGLGGSSEQYF. Complete variable domain (other parts from reference TRBV2 and TRBJ2-7): EPEVTQTPSHQVTQMGQEVILRCVPISNHLYFYWYRQILGQKVEFLVSFYNNEISEKSEIFDDQFSVERPDGSNFTLKIRSTKLEDSAMYFCASSSGLGGSSEQYFGPGTRLTVT.

This clone has a handful of counts. The V gene is TRBV29-1, the J gene TRBJ2-1; 14 bases are a match to TRBD2. The CDR3 extends over 16 amino acids. The germline V gene has CDR1 SQVTM and CDR2 ANQGSEA. The V segment lost 6 bases and the J segment 0 bases; nucleotides outside the gene matches: 4. The CDR3 spells CSVDGTSGGSYNEQFF. CDR3 nucleotide sequence: TGCAGCGTAGATGGGACTAGCGGGGGCTCCTACAATGAGCAGTTCTTC.

The genes are TRBV9 and TRBJ2-2, with TRBD1 matching 7 bases. The CDR3 runs to 14 residues. Germline lookup yields CDR1 SGDLS and CDR2 YYNGEE. V lost 3 bases to trimming and J lost 4 bases; unmatched junction nucleotides: 3. The CDR3 reads CASSDYRGTGELFF. CDR3 sequence (DNA): TGTGCCAGCAGCGACTACAGGGGCACCGGGGAGCTGTTTTTT.

This clone was seen a single time. This chain links TRBV4-1 with TRBJ1-1; D uncertain. The germline gives CDR1 MGHRA, CDR2 YSYEKL. V lost 1 base to trimming and J lost 11 bases, with 11 bases between them. This CDR3 is built from 12 residues. CDR3 loop: CASSQALGEAFF. The CDR3 DNA is TGCGCCAGCAGCCAAGCCTTGGGAGAGGCTTTCTTT.

The V gene is TRBV4-1, the J gene TRBJ2-7; possibly TRBD1 for D (6 bases). V gave up 5 bases and J gave up 4 bases, with 15 bases separating them. Germline CDR1 reads MGHRA; CDR2 reads YSYEKL. The CDR3 is made up of 14 amino acids. CDR3 sequence reads: CASSSTRGVYEQYF. The CDR3 nucleotides read TGCGCCAGCAGCTCCACCAGGGGAGTGTACGAGCAGTACTTC.

The rearrangement joins TRBV6-6 to TRBJ2-5; 9 bases line up with TRBD1. The CDR3 extends over 14 amino acids. V dropped 4 bases and J dropped 3; count of bases not matched to a gene: 3. CDR1 and CDR2 (germline): MNHNY, SVGAGI (reference sequence). The DNA of the CDR3 is TGTGCCAGCAGTTTCCGGGACAGGGAAGAGACCCAGTACTTC. Residues: CASSFRDREETQYF.

This clone turned up a few times. This chain joins TRBV6-1 and TRBJ2-7, with D tentatively TRBD2 (6 bases). The V gene's germline CDR1 is MNHNS and CDR2 SASEGT. The CDR3 contains 12 residues. V lost 7 bases, J lost 0 bases, and 7 bases lay in between. CDR3 loop: CASKGLSYEQYF. DNA of the CDR3: TGTGCCAGCAAGGGACTCTCCTACGAGCAGTACTTC.

This clone has just one count. The same CDR3 is also encoded by other DNA sequences in this sample. The chain combines TRBV5-1 with TRBJ2-7, with 7 nucleotides matching TRBD1. The CDR3 runs 14 residues. Unmatched junction bases numbered 2, after V lost 0 bases and J lost 2 bases. CDR1 and CDR2 from the germline V gene are SGHRS and YFSETQ. This CDR3 reads CASSLGQGPYEQYF. The CDR3 nucleotides are TGCGCCAGCAGCTTGGGACAGGGTCCCTACGAGCAGTACTTC. Full variable domain (missing parts from reference TRBV5-1 and TRBJ2-7): KAGVTQTPRYLIKTRGQQVTLSCSPISGHRSVSWYQQTPGQGLQFLFEYFSETQRNKGNFPGRFSGRQFSNSRSEMNVSTLELGDSALYLCASSLGQGPYEQYFGPGTRLTVT.

V and J are TRBV10-3 and TRBJ1-2; 7 bases are shared with TRBD1. The germline V gene has CDR1 ENHRY and CDR2 SYGVKD. The CDR3 has 15 residues. Losses at the gene ends were 4 bases for V and 5 bases for J; bases not matched to a gene: 10. DNA for the CDR3: TGTGCCATCAGTGGGAATCGGCAGGGGGAATATGGCTACACCTTC. Protein: CAISGNRQGEYGYTF.

The chain carries TRBV19 and TRBJ2-5, with 11 bases matching TRBD2. With 8 bases clipped from V and 2 bases from J, the junction kept 10 bases outside the gene matches. The CDR3 covers 16 residues. Germline V gives CDR1 LNHDA, CDR2 SQIVND (reference sequence). The CDR3 here is CASRAPGLAAQETQYF. Written as DNA, the CDR3 is TGTGCCAGTCGTGCTCCGGGACTAGCGGCTCAAGAGACCCAGTACTTC.

The gene calls are TRBV7-3 and TRBJ1-1; 10 positions agree with TRBD1. The CDR3 is 21 residues long. Trimming at V came to 5 bases and at J to 0 bases, leaving 21 bases not matched to a gene. Looked up from germline, CDR1 is SGHTA and CDR2 is FQGTGA. This chain's CDR3 is CASSPDAGTGVIVSMNTEAFF. Here the CDR3 DNA reads TGTGCCAGCAGCCCCGATGCCGGGACAGGGGTAATTGTCTCCATGAACACTGAAGCTTTCTTT.

The J gene is TRBJ1-1, the V gene TRBV27; weak D call: TRBD1 (6 bases). This CDR3 is 14 amino acids long. Germline loops: CDR1 MNHEY, CDR2 SMNVEV (reference sequence). With 3 bases removed from V and 4 bases from J, the gap between germline ends came to 12 bases. CDR3 nucleotides: TGTGCCAGCAGTTTCGGGGGGCGAGGCACTGAAGCTTTCTTT. Its protein product is CASSFGGRGTEAFF.

The gene calls are TRBV29-1 and TRBJ1-4; D is ambiguous. CDR3 length equals 16 residues. Trimming removed 2 bases at V and 2 bases at J, with 15 bases between. Germline lookup yields CDR1 SQVTM and CDR2 ANQGSEA. The CDR3 DNA reads TGCAGCGTTGAAAGGACTTGCTTCGGGACTAATGAAAAACTGTTTTTT. It yields the protein CSVERTCFGTNEKLFF.

The CDR3 sequence is CASKEPGLTDTQYF. The CDR3 DNA reads TGTGCCAGCAAGGAGCCAGGGTTGACAGATACGCAGTATTTT. The chain carries TRBV6-1 and TRBJ2-3; possibly TRBD1 for D (5 bases). There are 14 residues in the CDR3. Trimming took off 7 bases at V and 3 bases at J, with 14 bases between the two ends. The germline gives CDR1 MNHNS, CDR2 SASEGT.

This chain links TRBV5-4 with TRBJ2-7; no reliable D call. Deletions cut 2 bases from V and 5 bases from J, with 11 bases between. The CDR3 has 13 amino acids. Per germline, CDR1 SGHNT and CDR2 YYREEE (reference sequence). The CDR3 nucleotides are TGTGCCAGCAGCTTTGGAGACCCGAACGAGCAGTACTTC. Translation: CASSFGDPNEQYF.

This chain uses TRBV27 with TRBJ2-2, with no clear D. The CDR3 extends over 14 amino acids. CDR1 and CDR2 (germline): MNHEY, SMNVEV (reference sequence). With 6 bases removed from V and 6 bases from J, the gap between germline ends came to 14 bases. CDR3 sequence reads: CASSRWALAGELFF. The DNA of the CDR3 is TGTGCCAGCAGCCGGTGGGCTTTAGCCGGGGAGCTGTTTTTT.

The gene calls are TRBV4-2 and TRBJ2-1, with a tentative D call TRBD2 (7 bases). The CDR3 consists of 14 residues. CDR1 LGHNA and CDR2 YNFKEQ come from the germline V gene. Trimming took off 4 bases at V and 9 bases at J, with 16 bases between the two ends. The CDR3, as DNA: TGTGCCAGCAGCCGGGGGGGGGCCGGTAGTGAGCAGTTCTTC. Its protein product is CASSRGGAGSEQFF.

This clone came up a few times. V and J are TRBV10-2 and TRBJ1-1; D is perhaps TRBD1 (6 bases). Germline V CDR1 and CDR2: WSHSY, SAAADI. The length of the CDR3 is 13 residues. V lost 6 bases to trimming and J lost 3 bases, with 11 bases between them. CDR3 DNA sequence: TGCGCCAGCAGCCGGGACACGTACACTGAAGCTTTCTTT. Translating it yields CASSRDTYTEAFF.

V is TRBV5-6 and J is TRBJ1-6; no clear D. V lost 4 bases and J 0 bases, leaving 14 bases between the germline ends. The CDR3 runs to 17 residues. CDR1 is SGHDT and CDR2 is YYEEEE in the germline V gene. DNA of the CDR3: TGTGCCAGCAGCAGGAAGCAGGATTTCTCCTATAATTCACCCCTCCACTTT. It codes for CASSRKQDFSYNSPLHF.

J is TRBJ2-5 and V is TRBV7-3, with D possibly TRBD2 on 7 matching bases. Germline CDR1 and CDR2: SGHTA and FQGTGA. Trimming took off 2 bases at V and 5 bases at J, with 15 bases between the two ends. There are 15 residues in the CDR3. The CDR3 protein is CASSLSGWGGETQYF. The CDR3 DNA reads as TGTGCCAGCAGCTTATCTGGTTGGGGGGGCGAGACCCAGTACTTC.

This clone was observed at least ten times. The rearrangement uses TRBV6-4 and TRBJ2-3; 7 nucleotides line up with TRBD1. CDR1 is MRHNA, CDR2 SNTAGT, per germline. J lost 6 bases, V lost 3 bases, and 9 bases had no gene match. CDR3 length equals 15 residues. The CDR3, as DNA: TGTGCCAGCAGTGAGACAGGGACGGCGGTGGATACGCAGTATTTT. This codes for CASSETGTAVDTQYF.

The chain combines TRBV5-8 with TRBJ2-2; D perhaps matches TRBD2 (6 bases). Trimming cost V 0 bases and J 6 bases, with 12 bases left between them. This CDR3 contains 15 residues. Germline CDR1 is SGHTS and CDR2 is YDEGEE. The DNA of the CDR3 is TGTGCCAGCAGCTTGGGGCCGGGGGTCGCCGGGGAGCTGTTTTTT. Translation: CASSLGPGVAGELFF.

The V and J genes are TRBV12-2 and TRBJ1-5; the DNA was not compared with TRBD1, the D call given in the table. TRBV12-2 is designated a pseudogene. The CDR3 sequence is 16 residues long. Here the CDR3 reads CASRLCRGVSNQPQHF. In nucleotides, the CDR3 is TGTGCAAGTCGCTTATGCAGGGGGGTCAGTAATCAGCCCCAGCATTTT.

The V call is TRBV30, the J call TRBJ2-2; 10 bases line up with TRBD2. J was trimmed by 6 bases and V by 3 bases; bases with no gene match: 4. Germline V gene sequence: CDR1 GTSNPN, CDR2 SVGIG (reference sequence). This CDR3 has 14 amino acids. CDR3 loop: CAWRTSGGAGELFF. In DNA form, the CDR3 reads TGTGCCTGGAGAACCAGCGGGGGGGCCGGGGAGCTGTTTTTT.

The chain recombines TRBV4-2 with TRBJ2-3; 15 bases align to TRBD2. The CDR3 runs 19 residues. Trimming removed 0 bases from V and 4 bases from J; junction bases left unmatched: 8. In germline, CDR1 is LGHNA, CDR2 YNFKEQ. The CDR3 coding sequence is TGTGCCAGCAGCCAAGATCACCTACGGACTAGCGGGGGGGCAGATACGCAGTATTTT. This gives the protein CASSQDHLRTSGGADTQYF.

The chain carries TRBV7-8 and TRBJ2-7; possible D gene TRBD1, 6 bases. The CDR3 consists of 16 residues. Germline V gene data show CDR1 as SGHVS and CDR2 as FQNEAQ. Trimming removed 4 bases from V and 5 bases from J, with 21 bases in between. The CDR3 DNA is TGTGCCAGCAGCTCCCCAATCCTCGACAGGTACCACGAGCAGTACTTC. Protein sequence: CASSSPILDRYHEQYF. Full variable domain (outside the CDR3, taken from reference TRBV7-8 and TRBJ2-7): GAGVSQSPRYKVAKRGQDVALRCDPISGHVSLFWYQQALGQGPEFLTYFQNEAQLDKSGLPSDRFFAERPEGSVSTLKIQRTQQEDSAVYLCASSSPILDRYHEQYFGPGTRLTVT.

The genes are TRBV5-1 and TRBJ1-2; TRBD1 aligns across 7 bases. Unmatched junction bases numbered 3, after V lost 4 bases and J lost 3 bases. This CDR3 spans 13 amino acids. The germline V gene has CDR1 SGHRS and CDR2 YFSETQ. In DNA form, the CDR3 reads TGCGCCAGCAGCCCCCAGGGGGACTATGGCTACACCTTC. Translation gives CASSPQGDYGYTF.

This chain connects TRBV23-1 to TRBJ2-5; 7 bases map to TRBD1. TRBV23-1 is reported as an ORF; its role is uncertain. V lost 0 bases to trimming and J lost 0 bases; unmatched junction nucleotides: 10. CDR3 length: 18 residues. The CDR3 sequence is CASSQSRLGDRHQETQYF. In DNA, the CDR3 is TGCGCCAGCAGTCAATCACGTTTAGGGGACAGACACCAAGAGACCCAGTACTTC.

V and J are TRBV13 and TRBJ1-5; TRBD1 might be the D (5 bases). V lost 2 bases to trimming and J lost 5 bases, with 10 bases between them. Per the germline V gene, CDR1 is PRHDT and CDR2 is FYEKMQ (reference sequence). The CDR3 totals 14 residues. The CDR3 protein is CASSLMGGDQPQHF. The CDR3 DNA sequence: TGTGCCAGCAGCTTAATGGGGGGGGATCAGCCCCAGCATTTT.